The present entry profiles one T cell receptor (beta chain) with its context. No antigen is known for it. Clones were sequenced by immunoSEQ multiplex PCR, and TCRdb holds only the in-frame ones, with some missing. The profile covers 97,000 or so clones, with 84% appearing a single time and around 7.9% taken by the ten largest. The germline CDR1 and CDR2 sequences are SGHTA and FQGNSA. The CDR3 is 18 residues long. V lost 5 bases and J lost 4; bases outside the gene matches: 14. These data are taken from a study of radiation and T cells in renal cell carcinoma. Study-wide results and caveats: Without pretreatment biopsies, baseline tumor clonotype presence was undetermined.

This sample's time point: blood 4 weeks post-SBRT, at nephrectomy. Treatment meaning: 15 Gy SBRT to primary tumor, nephrectomy 4 weeks later. Nephrectomy followed 15 Gy stereotactic body radiation by 4 weeks. This renal cell carcinoma was of the clear cell type. The sequenced sample was blood, obtained from a patient whose treatment included radiotherapy and nephrectomy. This TCR was sampled from a man in his sixties with renal cell carcinoma. The chain uses TRBV7-2 and TRBJ2-2, with 9 bases aligning to TRBD2. In DNA form, the CDR3 reads TGTGCCAGCAGCGTCTCCGGGGGGACTAGCCGGGGCACCGGGGAGCTGTTTTTT. It encodes CASSVSGGTSRGTGELFF.